Below are 7 T cell receptor beta chains sequenced from a single sample in a study of early T cells in non-severe SARS-CoV-2 infection. In TCRdb, the 5' RACE reads were re-called with MiXCR into one record per CDR3 protein. The sample has some 91,000 distinct CDR3 sequences, 13% seen once; the top ten hold around 2.4%. The material sequenced was whole blood. These TCRs come from an adult who was a healthcare worker with PCR-confirmed SARS-CoV-2 infection or an uninfected control (not recorded which).

This clonotype was found many times. The rearrangement joins TRBV2 to TRBJ2-2; the match to TRBD1 covers 12 bases. Germline CDR1 SNHLY, CDR2 FYNNEI. This CDR3 comprises 18 residues. Trimming at V came to 6 bases and at J to 5 bases, leaving 13 bases not matched to a gene. Written as DNA, the CDR3 is TGTGCCAGCAGGGGGTCCCCGGGACAGGGGGCTCGGACCGGGGAGCTGTTTTTT. Protein product: CASRGSPGQGARTGELFF.

This clonotype was picked up many times. The J gene is TRBJ2-2, the V gene TRBV29-1; D is unresolved. Germline V lookup: CDR1 SQVTM, CDR2 ANQGSEA. V was clipped by 7 bases and J by 6 bases, with 9 bases between them. The CDR3 length is 11 residues. CDR3 DNA sequence: TGCAGCGCAAGGGATTCCGGGGAGCTGTTTTTT. Protein sequence: CSARDSGELFF.

This clonotype has ten or more counts. This rearrangement joins TRBV11-2 to TRBJ2-5; a weak D match, TRBD2 (7 bases). The CDR3 is 14 residues long. V shed 4 bases and J shed 5 bases, with 14 bases lying between them. Germline V CDR1 and CDR2: SGHAT, FQNNGV. The CDR3 is CASSSRGGGETQYF. Here the CDR3 DNA reads TGTGCCAGCAGCTCGAGGGGGGGCGGTGAGACCCAGTACTTC.

This clonotype showed up many times. J is TRBJ1-2 and V is TRBV6-6, with TRBD1 as a possible D gene (6 bases). CDR1 is MNHNY, CDR2 SVGAGI, per germline (reference sequence). The CDR3 loop spans 12 amino acids. V was clipped by 9 bases and J by 4 bases, with 12 bases between them. The CDR3 bases are TGTGCCAGTATGGGGGCGGCCTATGGCTACACCTTC. Amino acids: CASMGAAYGYTF.

This chain links TRBV29-1 with TRBJ2-1; TRBD1 or TRBD2 may be the D gene (7 bases each). Trimming left V 6 bases short and J 5 bases short, with 14 bases between. CDR3 length: 13 residues. Germline V gene lookup returns CDR1 SQVTM and CDR2 ANQGSEA. This CDR3 is CSVNRGGDNEQFF. CDR3 sequence (DNA): TGCAGCGTAAACAGGGGAGGGGACAATGAGCAGTTCTTC.

The chain employs TRBV20-1 and TRBJ2-3; no reliable D call. Trimming left V 0 bases short and J 2 bases short, with 15 bases between. Germline V gives CDR1 DFQATT, CDR2 SNEGSKA (reference sequence). This CDR3 has 16 residues. In DNA, the CDR3 is TGCAGTGCTAGAGATCCCCTGTATGGGAACACAGATACGCAGTATTTT. Amino acid sequence: CSARDPLYGNTDTQYF.

This clonotype came up many times. V gene TRBV7-3 combines with J gene TRBJ2-3; weak D call: TRBD1 (6 bases). Looked up from germline, CDR1 is SGHTA and CDR2 is FQGTGA. CDR3 size: 15 residues. V lost 1 base and J lost 2, with 10 bases in between. The CDR3 region has the DNA TGTGCCAGCAGCTTAAGTGGGGGCAACACAGATACGCAGTATTTT. It specifies CASSLSGGNTDTQYF.